One and the same sample provided the 24 T cell receptor beta chains below, sequenced in a study of OX40 agonist ivuxolimab in advanced cancers. Here immunoSEQ multiplex PCR was the method, and the copy in TCRdb shows in-frame clones only, minus some. This table holds about 100,000 clones, approximately 89% found once. This sample comprised CD4+ or CD8+ T cells sorted from blood, obtained in a trial of the OX40 agonist ivuxolimab. Receptor source: an adult with an advanced solid tumor such as melanoma, head and neck, liver or kidney cancer.

About this clone itself: Other DNA sequences in the sample encode the same CDR3. The CDR3 reads CASSLGQGAYEQYF. CDR3 DNA sequence: TGCGCCAGCAGCTTGGGACAGGGAGCCTACGAGCAGTACTTC. The chain employs TRBV5-1 and TRBJ2-7; TRBD1 aligns across 7 bases. Germline V gene data show CDR1 as SGHRS and CDR2 as YFSETQ. There are 14 residues in the CDR3. J was trimmed by 2 bases and V by 0 bases; bases with no gene match: 2. Supplemented by reference TRBV5-1 and TRBJ2-7, the full variable domain reads KAGVTQTPRYLIKTRGQQVTLSCSPISGHRSVSWYQQTPGQGLQFLFEYFSETQRNKGNFPGRFSGRQFSNSRSEMNVSTLELGDSALYLCASSLGQGAYEQYFGPGTRLTVT.

This clone has more than one count but fewer than ten. The rearrangement links TRBV20-1 to TRBJ1-1, with D uncertain. From germline, CDR1 is DFQATT and CDR2 SNEGSKA (reference sequence). There are 11 residues in the CDR3. V was trimmed by 4 bases and J by 3 bases, leaving 6 bases between them. The CDR3 loop reads CSAKGDTEAFF. The DNA for the CDR3 is TGCAGTGCTAAGGGAGACACTGAAGCTTTCTTT.

The chain uses TRBV18 and TRBJ2-3, with 9 bases matching TRBD2. There are 15 residues in the CDR3. From germline, CDR1 is KGHSH and CDR2 LQKENI. V lost 4 bases and J lost 0; bases outside the gene matches: 2. The CDR3 is CASSLGLASTDTQYF. CDR3 in DNA: TGTGCCAGCTCACTCGGACTAGCGAGCACAGATACGCAGTATTTT.

This clone was seen only a few times. The chain uses TRBV28 and TRBJ2-1, with a weak D call TRBD2 (5 bases). V was clipped by 3 bases and J by 9 bases, with 9 bases between them. Germline V gene lookup returns CDR1 MDHEN and CDR2 SYDVKM. The length of the CDR3 is 12 residues. In DNA form, the CDR3 reads TGTGCCAGCAGTTTTAGGCGGGTTGAGCAGTTCTTC. Its protein is CASSFRRVEQFF.

The V call is TRBV11-3, the J call TRBJ2-1; D is unresolved. The CDR3 sequence is 14 residues long. Germline V gene lookup returns CDR1 SGHNT and CDR2 YENEEA. The V end lost 0 bases, the J end lost 3 bases, and 6 bases lay between the germline ends. CDR3 sequence (DNA): TGTGCCAGCAGCTTAGACCCGGACTACAATGAGCAGTTCTTC. Amino acid sequence: CASSLDPDYNEQFF.

CDR3 nucleotides: TGTGCCAGCAGCGGAGGAGGAGGATACAATGAGCAGTTCTTC. As protein: CASSGGGGYNEQFF. V gene TRBV9 combines with J gene TRBJ2-1; maybe TRBD2 (5 bases). V shed 3 bases and J shed 4 bases, with 11 bases lying between them. Germline lookup yields CDR1 SGDLS and CDR2 YYNGEE. The CDR3 is made up of 14 amino acids.

The CDR3 protein is CASSSGPRNSPLHF. CDR3 nucleotides: TGTGCCAGCAGTTCGGGACCGAGAAATTCACCCCTCCACTTT. The chain is built from TRBV6-5 and TRBJ1-6, with TRBD1 as a possible D gene (5 bases). The V and J ends lost 4 bases and 7 bases respectively, with 11 bases between them. The CDR3 is made up of 14 amino acids. Germline CDR1 reads MNHEY; CDR2 reads SVGAGI.

The chain combines TRBV9 with TRBJ1-1, with D unresolved. This CDR3 is built from 13 residues. CDR1 and CDR2 (germline): SGDLS, YYNGEE. Trimming cost V 4 bases and J 2 bases, with 9 bases left between them. CDR3 in amino acids: CASSSRPNTEAFF. The CDR3 nucleotides are TGTGCCAGCAGCTCCCGACCTAACACTGAAGCTTTCTTT.

The chain employs TRBV28 and TRBJ2-6; no definite D call. V shed 3 bases and J shed 3 bases, with 9 bases lying between them. This CDR3 comprises 15 residues. Germline V gene sequence: CDR1 MDHEN, CDR2 SYDVKM. CDR3 DNA sequence: TGTGCCAGCAGTTTTATATCGCTTGGGGCCAACGTCCTGACTTTC. Protein product: CASSFISLGANVLTF. The whole variable domain, remainder taken from reference TRBV28 and TRBJ2-6, is DVKVTQSSRYLVKRTGEKVFLECVQDMDHENMFWYRQDPGLGLRLIYFSYDVKMKEKGDIPEGYSVSREKKERFSLILESASTNQTSMYLCASSFISLGANVLTFGAGSRLTVL.

Turning to this clone: In the same sample, other DNA sequences code for this CDR3. The V gene is TRBV6-5, the J gene TRBJ1-1, with D possibly TRBD1 on 5 matching bases. Trimming pared 2 bases from V and 7 bases from J, leaving 8 bases between. Germline V CDR1 and CDR2: MNHEY, SVGAGI. The CDR3 covers 12 residues. In DNA form, the CDR3 reads TGTGCCAGCAGTTACCGCGGGGGTGAAGCTTTCTTT. Residues: CASSYRGGEAFF.

The chain has TRBV5-4 and TRBJ1-1; TRBD1 agrees at 10 bases. The V gene end was trimmed by 0 bases and the J gene end by 6 bases; junction bases not matched to a gene: 2. Germline loops: CDR1 SGHNT, CDR2 YYREEE (reference sequence). The CDR3 has 14 amino acids. This CDR3 is CASSLGQGASEAFF. CDR3 DNA sequence: TGTGCCAGCAGCTTGGGACAGGGGGCCTCTGAAGCTTTCTTT.

The chain employs TRBV2 and TRBJ2-4; TRBD2 matches at 13 bases. V lost 7 bases and J lost 4; bases outside the gene matches: 7. The germline V gene has CDR1 SNHLY and CDR2 FYNNEI. CDR3 length: 16 amino acids. The CDR3 is CASTTGTSGAKNIQYF. The CDR3 DNA reads as TGTGCCAGCACTACCGGGACTAGCGGGGCGAAAAACATTCAGTACTTC.

The chain uses TRBV29-1 and TRBJ1-1; the D gene is possibly TRBD1 (5 bases). The germline V gene has CDR1 SQVTM and CDR2 ANQGSEA. Trimming stripped 4 bases from V and 6 bases from J, with 15 bases between. There are 13 residues in the CDR3. The DNA for the CDR3 is TGCAGCGTTGGGGCAGGGTCTATTGCTGAAGCTTTCTTT. This sequence encodes CSVGAGSIAEAFF.

This sequence joins TRBV28 and TRBJ2-3; tentatively, D is TRBD2 (6 bases). Trimming removed 8 bases at V and 0 bases at J, with 12 bases between. Germline CDR1 MDHEN, CDR2 SYDVKM. The CDR3 consists of 14 residues. This CDR3 is CASPPEGSTDTQYF. For the CDR3, the DNA is TGTGCCAGCCCACCGGAGGGGAGCACAGATACGCAGTATTTT.

V gene TRBV5-4 combines with J gene TRBJ2-7; a weak D match, TRBD1 (6 bases). Trimming removed 0 bases from V and 2 bases from J, with 9 bases in between. CDR1 and CDR2 from the germline V gene are SGHNT and YYREEE (reference sequence). The CDR3 extends over 14 amino acids. CDR3 coding DNA: TGTGCCAGCAGCTTGGGGGGGCCGGCCTACGAGCAGTACTTC. Its protein product is CASSLGGPAYEQYF.

This clone has just one count. The chain links TRBV7-2 to TRBJ1-1; 7 bases map to TRBD1. The CDR3 is made up of 13 amino acids. From germline, CDR1 is SGHTA and CDR2 FQGNSA. J was trimmed by 8 bases and V by 2 bases; bases with no gene match: 5. The chain's CDR3 is CASSLPGGREAFF. CDR3 nucleotide sequence: TGTGCCAGCAGCTTACCAGGGGGGCGGGAAGCTTTCTTT.

V and J are TRBV7-2 and TRBJ2-1; possibly TRBD1 or TRBD2 for D (5 bases each). From germline, CDR1 is SGHTA and CDR2 FQGNSA. The CDR3 extends over 14 amino acids. The V end lost 1 base, the J end lost 10 bases, and 14 bases lay between the germline ends. CDR3 DNA: TGTGCCAGCAGCTTAGAAGTGGGACCAGGAGAGCAGTTCTTC. It is translated as CASSLEVGPGEQFF.

This chain links TRBV4-2 with TRBJ2-1; D is undetermined. The CDR3 has 19 residues. Trimming left V 0 bases short and J 0 bases short, with 18 bases between. Per germline, CDR1 LGHNA and CDR2 YNFKEQ. The CDR3 nucleotides read TGTGCCAGCAGCCAAGATGGGCCCCAGCGCCTTAGCTCCTACAATGAGCAGTTCTTC. This sequence encodes CASSQDGPQRLSSYNEQFF.

J is TRBJ2-1 and V is TRBV28, with no clear D. Germline loops: CDR1 MDHEN, CDR2 SYDVKM. The CDR3 is made up of 15 amino acids. V lost 4 bases to trimming and J lost 8 bases, with 18 bases between them. CDR3 region: CASSWTGLIAHEQFF. CDR3 nucleotide sequence: TGTGCCAGCAGTTGGACCGGGTTGATAGCCCATGAGCAGTTCTTC.

The V call is TRBV9, the J call TRBJ2-3; 7 positions agree with TRBD2. Germline trimming cut 6 bases from V and 4 bases from J; bases unmatched to any gene: 8. CDR3 length equals 14 residues. CDR1 SGDLS and CDR2 YYNGEE come from the germline V gene. The chain's CDR3 is CASTLGGPADTQYF. As DNA, the CDR3 is TGTGCCAGCACCCTGGGAGGGCCGGCAGATACGCAGTATTTT.

V usage is TRBV19 and J usage is TRBJ1-4; 10 nucleotides match TRBD1. The germline gives CDR1 LNHDA, CDR2 SQIVND (reference sequence). V was clipped by 6 bases and J by 6 bases; unmatched bases: 7. This CDR3 region has 15 residues. CDR3 in amino acids: CASRISGTGDEKLFF. The CDR3 DNA is TGTGCCAGTAGGATCAGCGGGACAGGGGATGAAAAACTGTTTTTT.

The V gene is TRBV19, the J gene TRBJ2-2; 9 bases are a match to TRBD1. Germline lookup yields CDR1 LNHDA and CDR2 SQIVND (reference sequence). The CDR3 totals 20 residues. V trimming: 0 bases; J trimming: 4 bases; junction bases outside the gene matches: 15. In DNA form, the CDR3 reads TGTGCCAGTAGTATAGATCTGCCATTTATGGGACAGGGTTTCACCGGGGAGCTGTTTTTT. Its translation is CASSIDLPFMGQGFTGELFF. Looking up the rest from reference TRBV19 and TRBJ2-2 gives the full variable domain: DGGITQSPKYLFRKEGQNVTLSCEQNLNHDAMYWYRQDPGQGLRLIYYSQIVNDFQKGDIAEGYSVSREKKESFPLTVTSAQKNPTAFYLCASSIDLPFMGQGFTGELFFGEGSRLTVL.

The rearrangement uses TRBV19 and TRBJ2-1; D could derive from TRBD1 or TRBD2 (5 bases each). The V end lost 3 bases, the J end lost 2 bases, and 5 bases lay between the germline ends. Per the germline V gene, CDR1 is LNHDA and CDR2 is SQIVND (reference sequence). The CDR3 spans 13 residues. CDR3 nucleotides: TGTGCCAGTAGTATGGGGGCCTACAATGAGCAGTTCTTC. Its protein is CASSMGAYNEQFF.

This clone has only one observation. V and J are TRBV30 and TRBJ1-5, with D uncertain. Trimming stripped 0 bases from V and 6 bases from J, with 12 bases between. In germline, CDR1 is GTSNPN, CDR2 SVGIG (reference sequence). The CDR3 contains 14 residues. DNA of the CDR3: TGTGCCTGGAGTGTATCAAGTCGTGGTCAGCCCCAGCATTTT. It specifies CAWSVSSRGQPQHF.